This is a list of T cell receptor beta chains from one sample in a study of cytomegalovirus exposure and HLA in healthy donors. The method was immunoSEQ multiplex PCR; TCRdb's version includes in-frame clones alone and lacks a portion of them. The sample yields some 130,000 clones, approximately 61% seen once. Sample: PBMCs. These receptor sequences come from a human donor in good health. The CDR3 runs from the conserved cysteine through the conserved F or W. Each record gives: clone size, V gene, D gene, CDR3 length, J gene, CDR3 DNA, CDR3 protein. A D gene is named only where the DNA matches it firmly. Clone size is not always given. Where it is, it says once, few, many or a class for expanded clones.

clone size: -; V gene: TRBV5-6; D gene: TRBD2; CDR3 length: 15; J gene: TRBJ2-1; CDR3 DNA: TGTGCCAGCAGCAGCGACACGGGAGGGGCCAGTGAGCAGTTCTTC; CDR3 protein: CASSSDTGGASEQFF
clone size: -; V gene: TRBV28; D gene: TRBD1; CDR3 length: 16; J gene: TRBJ2-5; CDR3 DNA: TGTGCCAGCAGGACGCCGGGACAGAGGTACCAAGAGACCCAGTACTTC; CDR3 protein: CASRTPGQRYQETQYF
clone size: few; V gene: TRBV4-1; D gene: TRBD2; CDR3 length: 18; J gene: TRBJ2-1; CDR3 DNA: TGCGCCAGCAGCCAAGGGGGGGGAAGACTAGCGGGAGGTTACGAGCAGTTCTTC; CDR3 protein: CASSQGGGRLAGGYEQFF
clone size: -; V gene: TRBV5-1; D gene: -; CDR3 length: 15; J gene: TRBJ2-2; CDR3 DNA: TGCGCCAGCAGCTTGCAGAGTGGGGGCCTCGGGGAGCTGTTTTTT; CDR3 protein: CASSLQSGGLGELFF
clone size: -; V gene: TRBV5-1; D gene: TRBD1; CDR3 length: 16; J gene: TRBJ2-2; CDR3 DNA: TGCGCCAGCAGCCCCAGGGGGCAGGTGAACACCGGGGAGCTGTTTTTT; CDR3 protein: CASSPRGQVNTGELFF
clone size: few; V gene: TRBV10-3; D gene: -; CDR3 length: 16; J gene: TRBJ2-1; CDR3 DNA: TGTGCCATCGCGGGACCGGGCAGGGGGAAATTGAATGAGCAGTTCTTC; CDR3 protein: CAIAGPGRGKLNEQFF
clone size: -; V gene: TRBV18; D gene: TRBD1; CDR3 length: 13; J gene: TRBJ1-2; CDR3 DNA: TGTGCCAGCCAGGGGACAGCTAACTATGGCTACACCTTC; CDR3 protein: CASQGTANYGYTF
clone size: few; V gene: TRBV6-5; D gene: -; CDR3 length: 13; J gene: TRBJ2-7; CDR3 DNA: TGTGCCAGCAGAGGTACAGGATACTACGAGCAGTACTTC; CDR3 protein: CASRGTGYYEQYF
clone size: few; V gene: TRBV2; D gene: -; CDR3 length: 14; J gene: TRBJ2-7; CDR3 DNA: TGTGCCAGCTCTAACACGGGGACAAGCTACGAGCAGTACTTC; CDR3 protein: CASSNTGTSYEQYF
clone size: -; V gene: TRBV6-5; D gene: TRBD1; CDR3 length: 15; J gene: TRBJ1-2; CDR3 DNA: TGTGCCAGCAGTTACTCGACGGCAGGGGGAGGTGGCTACACCTTC; CDR3 protein: CASSYSTAGGGGYTF
clone size: -; V gene: TRBV7-2; D gene: TRBD2; CDR3 length: 18; J gene: TRBJ2-3; CDR3 DNA: TGTGCCAGCAGCTTAGGGGACGGTGCTAGCGGGAGCACAGATACGCAGTATTTT; CDR3 protein: CASSLGDGASGSTDTQYF
clone size: -; V gene: TRBV5-1; D gene: TRBD2; CDR3 length: 17; J gene: TRBJ2-3; CDR3 DNA: TGCGCCAGCAGCTTGCTCCCTAGCGGGAATGCAGAAGATACGCAGTATTTT; CDR3 protein: CASSLLPSGNAEDTQYF
clone size: -; V gene: TRBV2; D gene: -; CDR3 length: 15; J gene: TRBJ2-3; CDR3 DNA: TGTGCCAGCAGTGAAGTTCGCGGAAGCACAGATACGCAGTATTTT; CDR3 protein: CASSEVRGSTDTQYF
clone size: few; V gene: TRBV27; D gene: TRBD2; CDR3 length: 17; J gene: TRBJ2-1; CDR3 DNA: TGTGCCAGCAGTTTTGTTAGCGGGAGGCTCGGGTACAATGAGCAGTTCTTC; CDR3 protein: CASSFVSGRLGYNEQFF
clone size: -; V gene: TRBV5-8; D gene: -; CDR3 length: 15; J gene: TRBJ2-2; CDR3 DNA: TGTGCCAGCAGCTTGCGGGGGGCAAGGACCGGGGAGCTGTTTTTT; CDR3 protein: CASSLRGARTGELFF
clone size: few; V gene: TRBV6-4; D gene: TRBD2; CDR3 length: 16; J gene: TRBJ2-2; CDR3 DNA: TGTGCCAGCAGTGAGTCTAGCGGGAGAGATACCGGGGAGCTGTTTTTT; CDR3 protein: CASSESSGRDTGELFF
clone size: -; V gene: TRBV19; D gene: TRBD2; CDR3 length: 18; J gene: TRBJ2-2; CDR3 DNA: TGTGCCAGTAGTTCCCCGGGACTAGCGGTCTTGAGGACCGGGGAGCTGTTTTTT; CDR3 protein: CASSSPGLAVLRTGELFF
clone size: -; V gene: TRBV4-1; D gene: -; CDR3 length: 17; J gene: TRBJ2-6; CDR3 DNA: TGCGCCAGCAGCCAAGTCTCCGGGGGAGTTGGGGCCAACGTCCTGACTTTC; CDR3 protein: CASSQVSGGVGANVLTF
clone size: -; V gene: TRBV4-3; D gene: -; CDR3 length: 19; J gene: TRBJ1-5; CDR3 DNA: TGCGCCAGCAGCCAAGCGGGGGTCCAGGGTGAGTGGGGTAATCAGCCCCAGCATTTT; CDR3 protein: CASSQAGVQGEWGNQPQHF
clone size: -; V gene: TRBV13; D gene: -; CDR3 length: 13; J gene: TRBJ2-2; CDR3 DNA: TGTGCCAGCAGCTTAGAGCACACCGGGGAGCTGTTTTTT; CDR3 protein: CASSLEHTGELFF
clone size: -; V gene: TRBV11-3; D gene: -; CDR3 length: 14; J gene: TRBJ2-2; CDR3 DNA: TGTGCCAGCAGCTTCCCGACAGACACCGGGGAGCTGTTTTTT; CDR3 protein: CASSFPTDTGELFF
clone size: -; V gene: TRBV2; D gene: -; CDR3 length: 14; J gene: TRBJ2-7; CDR3 DNA: TGTGCCAGCAGTGAAGGATCACTGAGCTACGAGCAGTACTTC; CDR3 protein: CASSEGSLSYEQYF
clone size: few; V gene: TRBV4-1; D gene: -; CDR3 length: 16; J gene: TRBJ2-3; CDR3 DNA: TGCGCCAGCAGCCAGATCCTGGGGGGAGCTGAATATACGCAGTATTTT; CDR3 protein: CASSQILGGAEYTQYF
clone size: -; V gene: TRBV27; D gene: -; CDR3 length: 18; J gene: TRBJ2-3; CDR3 DNA: TGTGCCAGCAGGAGAAGGGGGAGGGTACTCCCTAGCACAGATACGCAGTATTTT; CDR3 protein: CASRRRGRVLPSTDTQYF
clone size: -; V gene: TRBV7-9; D gene: TRBD1; CDR3 length: 14; J gene: TRBJ1-5; CDR3 DNA: TGTGCCAGCAGCTCGCGGGACAGCAGCCAGCCCCAGCATTTT; CDR3 protein: CASSSRDSSQPQHF
clone size: -; V gene: TRBV7-6; D gene: TRBD1; CDR3 length: 15; J gene: TRBJ2-5; CDR3 DNA: TGTGCCAGCAGCTTAGGCGGACAGGGGGTGGGGACCCAGTACTTC; CDR3 protein: CASSLGGQGVGTQYF
clone size: -; V gene: TRBV2; D gene: -; CDR3 length: 15; J gene: TRBJ2-1; CDR3 DNA: TGTGCCAGCAGTGTAAACGGGAGAACCTACAATGAGCAGTTCTTC; CDR3 protein: CASSVNGRTYNEQFF
clone size: -; V gene: TRBV10-3; D gene: TRBD2; CDR3 length: 16; J gene: TRBJ2-5; CDR3 DNA: TGTGCCATCAGGAAGACTAGCGGGAGGGCCCAAGAGACCCAGTACTTC; CDR3 protein: CAIRKTSGRAQETQYF
clone size: -; V gene: TRBV28; D gene: TRBD1; CDR3 length: 13; J gene: TRBJ1-2; CDR3 DNA: TGTGCCAGTGCTCTCGGACAGGGGGGTGGCTACACCTTC; CDR3 protein: CASALGQGGGYTF
clone size: few; V gene: TRBV7-8; D gene: -; CDR3 length: 13; J gene: TRBJ1-1; CDR3 DNA: TGTGCCAGCAGCTTAGTTATGAACACTGAAGCTTTCTTT; CDR3 protein: CASSLVMNTEAFF
clone size: -; V gene: TRBV18; D gene: -; CDR3 length: 15; J gene: TRBJ2-1; CDR3 DNA: TGTGCCAGCTCACCACGGGCAGGGGTCTCCAATGAGCAGTTCTTC; CDR3 protein: CASSPRAGVSNEQFF
clone size: -; V gene: TRBV21-1; D gene: -; CDR3 length: 15; J gene: TRBJ2-7; CDR3 DNA: TGTGCCAGCAGCAAAGGGCCAGCGGACTCCTACGAGCAGTACTTC; CDR3 protein: CASSKGPADSYEQYF
clone size: few; V gene: TRBV4-1; D gene: TRBD2; CDR3 length: 16; J gene: TRBJ2-1; CDR3 DNA: TGCGCCAGCAGCCAAGCCGGGACTAGCGGCTACAATGAGCAGTTCTTC; CDR3 protein: CASSQAGTSGYNEQFF
clone size: -; V gene: TRBV6-6; D gene: TRBD2; CDR3 length: 15; J gene: TRBJ2-3; CDR3 DNA: TGTGCCAGCAGTTCTCGGACTAGCGAGTCAGATACGCAGTATTTT; CDR3 protein: CASSSRTSESDTQYF
clone size: -; V gene: TRBV27; D gene: TRBD2; CDR3 length: 17; J gene: TRBJ2-7; CDR3 DNA: TGTGCCAGCAGTTTCGGGGGGACTAGCGGGAGAGGGTACGAGCAGTACTTC; CDR3 protein: CASSFGGTSGRGYEQYF
clone size: -; V gene: TRBV9; D gene: -; CDR3 length: 15; J gene: TRBJ1-5; CDR3 DNA: TGTGCCAGCAGCAGACAGGCTAATAGCAATCAGCCCCAGCATTTT; CDR3 protein: CASSRQANSNQPQHF
clone size: few; V gene: TRBV11-2; D gene: TRBD1; CDR3 length: 14; J gene: TRBJ1-2; CDR3 DNA: TGTGCCAGCAGCTCAGGACAGGGGAGTTATGGCTACACCTTC; CDR3 protein: CASSSGQGSYGYTF